This T cell receptor (beta chain) was observed in a study of control samples from healthy donors and cancer patients. Trimming at V came to 6 bases and at J to 2 bases, leaving 5 bases not matched to a gene. Germline V CDR1 and CDR2: SGHNT, YENEEA. The CDR3 is 15 residues long. The data were produced by immunoSEQ multiplex PCR, yet TCRdb's version contains in-frame clones alone and is incomplete. In the table there are approximately 90,000 clones, more than 75% of which are singletons. The rearrangement links TRBV11-3 to TRBJ2-2; 8 nucleotides line up with TRBD1. The sequence was obtained from a woman aged 35 to 49 in good health. The sequenced material came from blood. CDR3 in amino acids: CASRPGTGNTGELFF. Here the CDR3 DNA reads TGTGCCAGCAGACCCGGGACAGGTAACACCGGGGAGCTGTTTTTT.